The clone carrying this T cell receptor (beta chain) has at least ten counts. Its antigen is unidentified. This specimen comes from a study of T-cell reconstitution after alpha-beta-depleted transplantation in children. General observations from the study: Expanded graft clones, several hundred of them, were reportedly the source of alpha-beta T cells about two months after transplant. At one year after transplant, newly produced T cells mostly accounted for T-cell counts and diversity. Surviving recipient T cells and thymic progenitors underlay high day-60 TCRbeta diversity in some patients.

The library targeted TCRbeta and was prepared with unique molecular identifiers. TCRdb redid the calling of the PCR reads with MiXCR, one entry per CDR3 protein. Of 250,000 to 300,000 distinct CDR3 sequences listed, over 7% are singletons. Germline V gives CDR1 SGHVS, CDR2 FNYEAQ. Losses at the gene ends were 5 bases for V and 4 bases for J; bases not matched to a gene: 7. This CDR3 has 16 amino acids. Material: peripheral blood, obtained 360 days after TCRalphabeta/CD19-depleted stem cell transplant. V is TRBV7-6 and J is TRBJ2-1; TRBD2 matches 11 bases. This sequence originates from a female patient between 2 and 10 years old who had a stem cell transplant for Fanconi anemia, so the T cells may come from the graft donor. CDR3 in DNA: TGTGCCAGCAGCCCCTATAGACTAGCGGGATACAATGAGCAGTTCTTC. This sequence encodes CASSPYRLAGYNEQFF.